This T cell receptor (beta chain) was sequenced during a study of cytomegalovirus exposure and HLA in healthy donors. The overall study: T cells numbering around 190 million yielded some 100 million unique TCR beta sequences in an earlier analysis.

Primers for the PCR totalled 60 Vbeta and 13 Jbeta. TCRdb's copy holds only in-frame clones and misses some; the assay was immunoSEQ multiplex PCR. The sample has over 50,000 clones, over 75% seen once. With regard to this clone: Its antigen is undetermined.

Points from the study as a whole: For TCR beta chains, V- and J-gene trimming was later linked to a missense DCLRE1C variant. Some TCR beta chains (more than 150 of them) were listed as cytomegalovirus-associated. Associated with HLA alleles at 0.05 false discovery rate in a later analysis were 15,000 to 20,000 TCR beta sequences.

The specimen was PBMCs. The receptor was derived from a young man in good health and CMV-seronegative.

The CDR3 spells CASSPGTVGANVLTF. The DNA for the CDR3 is TGTGCCAGCAGCCCTGGGACAGTCGGGGCCAACGTCCTGACTTTC. The chain is built from TRBV11-3 and TRBJ2-6; 7 bases align to TRBD1. Germline-derived CDR1 and CDR2 are SGHNT and YENEEA. With 5 bases clipped from V and 4 bases from J, the junction kept 5 bases outside the gene matches. The CDR3 extends over 15 amino acids. The variable domain in full, completed from reference TRBV11-3 and TRBJ2-6, reads EAGVVQSPRYKIIEKKQPVAFWCNPISGHNTLYWYLQNLGQGPELLIRYENEEAVDDSQLPKDRFSAERLKGVDSTLKIQPAELGDSAVYLCASSPGTVGANVLTFGAGSRLTVL.